The clone carrying this T cell receptor beta chain was seen just once. Its antigen remains unidentified. Since a much larger clone is just one base distant, this may be a read error. These data are taken from a study of T-cell memory formation after mild COVID-19. TCR alpha and TCR beta cDNA libraries carrying sample barcodes and UMIs were produced by 5'RACE using constant-segment primers. Each CDR3 protein gets one entry after TCRdb re-called the 5' RACE reads with MiXCR. Of some 600,000 distinct CDR3 sequences listed, about 18% are singletons. Study-wide results and limits: Pre-infection memory held some responding clones, suggesting pre-existing cross-reactive T cells responded.

The V and J ends lost 1 base and 9 bases respectively, with 13 bases between them. The germline gives CDR1 LGHDT, CDR2 YNNKEL (reference sequence). This CDR3 has 13 residues. The specimen was PBMCs or a T cell subset sorted from them (not recorded which). This chain joins TRBV3-1 and TRBJ2-7, with D perhaps matching TRBD1 (6 bases). This receptor was identified in an adult woman who had mild COVID-19 (a few samples of this study predate the infection). Cell type and time point are not known. The CDR3 loop is CASSQGAGDRQYF. CDR3 sequence (DNA): TGTGCCAGCAGCCAAGGGGCAGGGGACCGGCAGTACTTC.